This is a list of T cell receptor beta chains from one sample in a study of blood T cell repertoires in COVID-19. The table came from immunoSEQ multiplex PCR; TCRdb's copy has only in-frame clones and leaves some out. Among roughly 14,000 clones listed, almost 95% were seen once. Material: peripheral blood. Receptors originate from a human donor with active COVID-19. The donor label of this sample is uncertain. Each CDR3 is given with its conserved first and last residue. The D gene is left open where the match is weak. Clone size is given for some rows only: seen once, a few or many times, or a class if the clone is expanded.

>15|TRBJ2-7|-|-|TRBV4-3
TGCGCCAGCAGCCAAGAATGGACAGCTACCTACGAGCAGTACTTC
CASSQEWTATYEQYF
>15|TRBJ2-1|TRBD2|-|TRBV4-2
TGTGCCAGCAGCCGGGGGACTAGCGGGTACAATGAGCAGTTCTTC
CASSRGTSGYNEQFF
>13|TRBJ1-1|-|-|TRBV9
TGTGCCAGCAGCGTAGACCAGGGTAATGAAGCTTTCTTT
CASSVDQGNEAFF
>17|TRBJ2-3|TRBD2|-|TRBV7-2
TGTGCCAGCAGCTTAGTGGGGACTAGCGGGGTGGCAGATACGCAGTATTTT
CASSLVGTSGVADTQYF
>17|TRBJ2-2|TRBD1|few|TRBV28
TGTGCCAGCAGTTTATATTTTGGGACAGGGAACACCGGGGAGCTGTTTTTT
CASSLYFGTGNTGELFF
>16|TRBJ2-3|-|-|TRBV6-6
TGTGCCAGCAGTTACTCGTCGGCGGGGTTCGCAGATACGCAGTATTTT
CASSYSSAGFADTQYF
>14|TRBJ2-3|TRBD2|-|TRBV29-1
TGCAGCGCCGGGACTAGCGGGAAAGGAGATACGCAGTATTTT
CSAGTSGKGDTQYF
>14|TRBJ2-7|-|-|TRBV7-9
TGTGCCAGCAGCCCCTCAGAATCGAACTACGAGCAGTACTTC
CASSPSESNYEQYF
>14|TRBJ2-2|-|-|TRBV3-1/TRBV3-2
TGTGCCAGCAGCCATTTTACAGGGAACGGGGAGCTGTTTTTT
CASSHFTGNGELFF
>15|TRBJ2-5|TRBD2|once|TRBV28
TGTGCCAGCAGTGCACCGGGACTAGGTGGTGAGACCCAGTACTTC
CASSAPGLGGETQYF
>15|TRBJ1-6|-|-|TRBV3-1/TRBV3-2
TGTGCCAGCAGCCCACGGGACTCCAGTAATTCACCCCTCCACTTT
CASSPRDSSNSPLHF
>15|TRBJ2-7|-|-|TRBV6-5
TGTGCCACCCTTCCCCCTAGCCGGGCCCCTTACGAGCAGTACTTC
CATLPPSRAPYEQYF
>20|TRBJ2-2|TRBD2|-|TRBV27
TGTGCCAGCAGTTTCGGACCCGGGACTAGCGGGAGGTGGGGCACCGGGGAGCTGTTTTTT
CASSFGPGTSGRWGTGELFF
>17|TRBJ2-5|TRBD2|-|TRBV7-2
TGTGCCAGCAGCTTAGTATCGGTAGCGGGGGACAGAGAGACCCAGTACTTC
CASSLVSVAGDRETQYF
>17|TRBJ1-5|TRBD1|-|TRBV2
TGTGCCAGCAACCCCGCGGCCTGGACAGGGCCCAATCAGCCCCAGCATTTT
CASNPAAWTGPNQPQHF
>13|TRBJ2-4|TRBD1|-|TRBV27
TGTGCCAGCAGTGCCCGACAGGGAAACATTCAGTACTTC
CASSARQGNIQYF
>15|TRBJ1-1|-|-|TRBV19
TGTGCCAGCACCTTCTCCGGGACATCGAACACTGAAGCTTTCTTT
CASTFSGTSNTEAFF
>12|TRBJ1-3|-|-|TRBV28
TGTGCCAGCAGTTCCCTAAGTTGGACCATATATTTT
CASSSLSWTIYF
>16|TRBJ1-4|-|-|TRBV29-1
TGCAGCGTTGTATGGCGGTACGACGCAACTAATGAAAAACTGTTTTTT
CSVVWRYDATNEKLFF
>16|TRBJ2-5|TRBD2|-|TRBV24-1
TGTGCCACCAGTGATTTGCGTGGGACTAGCCAAGAGACCCAGTACTTC
CATSDLRGTSQETQYF
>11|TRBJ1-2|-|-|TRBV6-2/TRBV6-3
TGTGCCAGCAGCTTAGGCGGCGGCTACACCTTC
CASSLGGGYTF
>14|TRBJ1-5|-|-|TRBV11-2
TGTGCCAGCAGCCAAGAGGCCGGGGGACAGCCCCAGCATTTT
CASSQEAGGQPQHF
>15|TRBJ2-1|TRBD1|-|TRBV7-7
TGTGCCAGCAGCCAGACAGGGGGCGCAATGAATGAGCAGTTCTTC
CASSQTGGAMNEQFF
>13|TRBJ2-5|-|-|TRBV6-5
TGTGCCAGCAGTTACCTACAGGGAGAGACCCAGTACTTC
CASSYLQGETQYF
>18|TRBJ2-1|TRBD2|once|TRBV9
TGTGCCAGCAGCCCCAGACTAGCGGGGGGAACCTCCTACAATGAGCAGTTCTTC
CASSPRLAGGTSYNEQFF
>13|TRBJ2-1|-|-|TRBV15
TGTGCCACCAGCAGAGATAAACCAGGGAAGCAGTTCTTC
CATSRDKPGKQFF
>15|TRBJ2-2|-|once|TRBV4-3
TGCGCCAGCAGCCAAGGTGACAGGTCTACCGGGGAGCTGTTTTTT
CASSQGDRSTGELFF
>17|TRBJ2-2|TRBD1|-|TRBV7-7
TGTGCCAGCAGCTGGTCGACAGGGGGCGGGAACACCGGGGAGCTGTTTTTT
CASSWSTGGGNTGELFF
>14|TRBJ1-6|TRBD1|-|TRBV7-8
TGTGCCAGCACCAACGGACAGGGGGATTCACCCCTCCACTTT
CASTNGQGDSPLHF
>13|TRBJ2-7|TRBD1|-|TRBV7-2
TGTGCCAGCAGCCCAGGGACAGATTACGAGCAGTACTTC
CASSPGTDYEQYF